The clone carrying this TCR beta chain appeared a single time. Its antigen is undetermined. The method was immunoSEQ multiplex PCR; TCRdb's version includes in-frame clones alone and lacks a portion of them. The sample consists of about 41,000 clones, 85% to 95% of them appearing once. The data derive from a study of graft-versus-host responses after intestinal transplantation. For the study at large: All recipients were transplanted with multivisceral, liver-intestinal, or isolated intestinal grafts. Anti-thymocyte globulin served as induction for all recipients, who then took tacrolimus and steroids for three to four years.

The study, taken as a whole, reports: GvH clones turned up in recipient marrow; some had shown up first in ileum or blood. Within the allografts of patients who had graft-donor T cell macrochimerism, graft-versus-host to host-versus-graft clonal ratios were high.

The sample consisted of unstimulated CD8+ T cells sorted from spleen or lymph node cells, taken before transplant. The origin of this receptor is a human donor who was the organ donor for an intestinal transplant.

The CDR3 loop is CASSHHRKANYGYTF. The CDR3 DNA is TGTGCCAGCAGCCACCACAGGAAGGCTAACTATGGCTACACCTTC. The chain is built from TRBV27 and TRBJ1-2; TRBD1 is a possible D gene (5 bases). From germline, CDR1 is MNHEY and CDR2 SMNVEV (reference sequence). V lost 6 bases and J lost 0, with 14 bases in between. CDR3 size: 15 residues.